This TCR beta chain was captured in a study of T cell responses to AZD1222 COVID-19 vaccine (dated by TCRdb to 2020 to 2022). With respect to the entire study: A total of 233 trial participants underwent TCR sequencing, of whom 200 to 220 had received two doses of AZD1222 and roughly 26 had received two doses of the MenACWY control vaccine. Trial participants were enrolled into age subgroups of 18-55, 56-69 and 70-plus years, which contained around 150, 28 and 57 TCR-sequenced participants, respectively.

The CDR3 regions of human TCRbeta chains were analyzed by immunosequencing. On the study's bioinformatics: TCRs in the repertoires were matched against a reference library of SARS-CoV-2-specific TCRs that had been generated with the MIRA antigen-specificity platform. Breadth meant the fraction of unique TCRs that were SARS-CoV-2-associated, whereas depth meant the fraction of total T cells that were SARS-CoV-2-associated. Using the MIRA data, every spike-specific TCR was mapped to the spike region that the TCR reacted to and assigned to either a CD4 or a CD8 class. Log10-transformed breadth and depth values were compared by one-way ANOVA with Sidak's multiple comparisons tests. TCRdb mirrors the immuneACCESS table, restricted to in-frame sequences. Some clones are absent from its copies; in checked studies, under half trace to an unresolved V gene, and the reason for the others is unknown. V, J and clone size are taken as reported in that table, and D and trimming were inferred from the DNA itself. This sample comprises around 120,000 clones, 92% of them detected only once. The ten biggest clones cover approximately 7.9% of the sample.

For this clone: Its target antigen remains unknown. No per-base quality is available; no much larger clone lies one base away.

In light of the paper, this sample's time point label describes: about 28 days (+/-7) after the second vaccine dose. Because spike-specific TCR depth and breadth did not differ between the two schedules, AZD1222 recipients who got a second dose at roughly 4 weeks were pooled with those who got a second dose at roughly 12 weeks. Vaccinee samples were obtained from the UK trials COV001 and COV002, which included a single-blind randomized controlled phase 2/3 trial of AZD1222 (ChAdOx1 nCoV-19) in healthy adults. For TCRbeta chain sequencing, PBMC samples from trial participants were taken at day 0 and at day 28 after the second dose. Overall results and qualifications from the work: Nearly half of unique spike-specific TCRs reportedly recognized epitopes outside regions mutated in the B.1.351 and B.1.1.7 variants. Participants were mostly white British and included more females than males, and it was suggested by the authors that clonal diversity may have been underestimated. CD4 TCRs associated with the vaccine covered the entire spike protein, and the dominant responses were in regions 160-218 and 743-854. Conclusions about previously exposed vaccinees were limited because only a handful of AZD1222 recipients were SARS-CoV-2 seropositive at baseline. Because no samples from the day 14 peak response were available, repertoires could be characterized only after the peak T cell response. A significant rise in spike-specific TCR breadth and depth was observed after two AZD1222 doses relative to day 0 and relative to MenACWY recipients. The 56-69-year group was small, and its depth increase did not reach significance, likely because of low power.

CDR1 and CDR2 (MDHEN, SYDVKM) derive from the germline V gene. CDR3 length: 13 amino acids, cysteine to phenylalanine. Only the CDR3 portion is preserved as DNA: 39 bases, with reading frame beginning at the first base. V ends up 5 bases short and J 5 bases short, with an unmatched junction base count of 5. Here the sequenced sample was peripheral blood, taken 28 days after the second AZD1222 dose. This TCR was sampled from an adult who received the AZD1222 COVID-19 vaccine. This chain is built from TRBV28 and TRBJ1-1; a stretch of 7 junction bases matches TRBD1. The bases are TGTGCCAGCAGTGCAGGGGGAGAGACTGAAGCTTTCTTT. Translated, this gives CASSAGGETEAFF.